This TCR beta chain was sequenced in a study of T cells after yellow fever vaccination. Findings and limits, study-wide: Relatively few clonotypes were ones that appeared in both CD4 and CD8 compartments.

TCRdb used MiXCR to reprocess the 5' RACE reads, holding one entry per CDR3 protein. The top ten clones hold roughly 24% of a sample with 300,000 to 350,000 distinct CDR3 sequences, 3% to 4.5% of them seen once. This clonotype was counted many times. Antigen unknown. The CDR3 consists of 14 residues. Material: PBMCs, obtained 5 days after the yellow fever booster vaccination. The TCR was taken from a man aged 18 to 29 who received the YFV17D yellow fever vaccine. The chain couples TRBV21-1 to TRBJ1-2; the table's D call, TRBD1, was not checked against the DNA. TRBV21-1 is noted as a pseudogene. The CDR3 DNA reads as TGTGCCAGCAGCAAAGAGGACAGGGGGAATGGCTACACCTTC. Translated, it gives CASSKEDRGNGYTF.